This T cell receptor beta chain was sequenced for a study of blood T cell repertoires in COVID-19 (dated by TCRdb to 2019 to 2021). Regarding the study in general: Collaborator samples came from the United States, Italy and Spain and covered acute and convalescent phases of COVID-19. The material from the prospective study consisted of cDNA or gDNA derived from T cells, B-cell-depleted T cells, or PBMCs. The dataset comprised deeply sampled blood TCRbeta repertoires from subjects exposed to, actively infected with, or recovered from COVID-19. A freely available public database, intended as a resource for researchers studying the immune response to SARS-CoV-2, is where the repertoires were released. The samples were drawn from two sources: the first 160 participants of the ongoing ImmuneRACE study, and over 1,000 subjects contributed by 6 global collaborators. Sample metadata almost always included a de-identified subject ID, COVID-19 status, age in years and sex. Where available, HLA class I and class II types were taken from metadata supplied by the sample provider and were not determined by assay-based typing. The paper as a whole reports these results and caveats: Clinical and demographic metadata were provided uncurated, with the amount varying by source and participant.

Details on this clone: No antigen is known for it. Base qualities were left out, and no much larger clone turns up one base away.

Trimming takes 2 bases off V and 0 bases off J; junction bases not matched to a gene: 4. Reading from cysteine to phenylalanine, the CDR3 counts 17 amino acids. This entry keeps only the CDR3 DNA: 51 bases, framed from base 1. Via the germline V gene, CDR1 is SGHNT and CDR2 YENEEA. Each collaborating institution followed its own protocols to collect whole blood in K2EDTA tubes. Collaborator samples were shipped for TCRbeta analysis as frozen whole blood, isolated PBMCs, or DNA extracted from either sample type. TCRbeta CDR3 regions were amplified from genomic DNA by means of the immunoSEQ Assay, a bias-controlled multiplex PCR. Under the source paper's analysis protocol: The number of nucleated cells in each sample was estimated from the amplification of reference gene primers within the assay. Sequence reads were collapsed and filtered to measure the absolute abundance of every unique TCRbeta CDR3 rearrangement. For each sample, productive Simpson clonality was calculated as the square root of Simpson's diversity index across productive rearrangements. Here the immuneACCESS table is served through TCRdb, limited to in-frame sequences with V and J called. Missing clones are a known gap in these copies; in checked studies unresolved V genes cover under half, and the rest lacks a known reason. V and J calls and clone size are copied from that table; D and trimming were computed from the DNA. For this sample the table gives roughly 100,000 clones, of which around 87% were detected only once. The top ten hold roughly 14% of the sample.

The sequence was collected from a man between 45 and 60 years old with acute or convalescent COVID-19. The chain joins TRBV11-3 to TRBJ2-1, with TRBD2 matching 10 junction bases. The sequenced sample was peripheral blood. The DNA is as follows: TGTGCCAGCAGCTTATGGACTAGCGGAAACTCCTACAATGAGCAGTTCTTC. Its protein reads: CASSLWTSGNSYNEQFF. With all but the CDR3 taken from the reference TRBV11-3 and TRBJ2-1 genes, the full variable domain is: EAGVVQSPRYKIIEKKQPVAFWCNPISGHNTLYWYLQNLGQGPELLIRYENEEAVDDSQLPKDRFSAERLKGVDSTLKIQPAELGDSAVYLCASSLWTSGNSYNEQFFGPGTRLTVL.